The source of this TCR beta chain is a study of beta chain features in type 1 diabetes. As for the study in general: The study found patients and healthy donors alike in age, gender and cell yields.

Trimming at V came to 6 bases and at J to 9 bases, leaving 10 bases not matched to a gene. The CDR3 loop spans 13 amino acids. Every bit of the isolated RNA underwent reverse transcription, so sequencing read expressed TCRB transcripts. Some 3.6 million reads on average were seen across naive, central memory and regulatory T cell samples. The protocol was immunoSEQ multiplex PCR, while the TCRdb copy is restricted to in-frame clones and leaves out a portion. The table has more than 140,000 clones, about a tenth seen once. It was via CD45RO/CCR7/CD25/CD127/CD95/CD27 that CD4+ naive, central memory, regulatory and stem cell-like memory cells were sorted. Purities over 95% were achieved in all sorted populations. This clone was seen at least ten times.

The sequenced sample was central memory CD4+ T cells from blood. The chain recombines TRBV23-1 with TRBJ1-2; 7 nucleotides align to TRBD1. TRBV23-1 is an ORF; its function is uncertain. The receptor was isolated from a woman aged 40 to 50 in good health. CDR3 DNA sequence: TGCGCCAGCAGCTCCGGGACAGCAGATAGCTACACCTTC. Translation gives CASSSGTADSYTF.